The sequence of this T cell receptor beta chain was determined in a study of metastatic and nonmetastatic thyroid tumors. For the study at large: Repertoires of blood and of tissue (tumor or nodule) from malignant and benign thyroid patients were compared. General study findings and limits: It was reportedly found that TCR beta diversity was significantly higher in malignant thyroid tumors than in benign nodules, a difference seen in both blood and tumor samples.

Nobody among the patients had been given any treatment before thyroid surgery. This CDR3 has 13 amino acids. Trimming removed 4 bases from V and 7 bases from J, with 13 bases in between. Germline V lookup: CDR1 SGHNT, CDR2 YENEEA. In the source study's methods: Building a distant-metastasis classifier for papillary thyroid cancer drew on CDR3 differences across clinicopathological groups. Using MiXCR, TCRdb re-called clones from the PCR reads. The V and J calls and clone size are TCRdb's, not the authors'. The sample has approximately 70,000 clones; approximately 4.1% are singletons. This clone was counted ten times or more. Its antigen remains unknown.

Sequenced input: blood. The source is a female donor with papillary thyroid cancer or a benign thyroid nodule (not recorded which). Some clones in this sample may be carry-over from other donors' samples. The gene calls are TRBV11-3 and TRBJ1-2; possible D gene TRBD1, 5 bases. This CDR3 is CASSSGGGFGYTF. DNA for the CDR3: TGTGCCAGCAGCTCGGGGGGGGGATTTGGCTACACCTTC.